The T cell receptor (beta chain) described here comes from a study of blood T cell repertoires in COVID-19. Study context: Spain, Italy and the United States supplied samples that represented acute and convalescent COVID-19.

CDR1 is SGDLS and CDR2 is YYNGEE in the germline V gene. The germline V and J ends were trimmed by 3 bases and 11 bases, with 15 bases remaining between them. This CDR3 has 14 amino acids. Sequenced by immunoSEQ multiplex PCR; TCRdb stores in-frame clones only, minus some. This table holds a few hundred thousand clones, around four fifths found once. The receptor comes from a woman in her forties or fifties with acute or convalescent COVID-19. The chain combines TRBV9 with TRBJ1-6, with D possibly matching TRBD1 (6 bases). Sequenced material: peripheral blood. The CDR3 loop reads CASSAYSDSPPLHF. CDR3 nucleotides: TGTGCCAGCAGCGCTTATTCGGACAGTCCACCCCTCCACTTT.